These 16 T cell receptor beta chains share one sample of origin, sequenced in a study of shared clonotypes between healthy human individuals (dated by TCRdb to the early 2020s). The library was built by means of the immunoSEQ multiplex PCR assay. TCRdb provides this immuneACCESS table in a form limited to in-frame rearrangements. Some clones are lacking; in checked studies, under half of them reflect an unresolved V gene, and why the rest are absent is not known. The sample table records 1.6 million or so clones; less than 99% of these occur just once. 0.36% of the sample is taken by the ten largest. The sample taken for sequencing was naive CD4+ T cells sorted from blood. The cell subset or site tag for this specimen amounts to: CD45RA+ positively selected. All receptors come from a man aged 25 to 45 in good health.

This chain uses TRBV28 with TRBJ2-7; 7 bases are a match to TRBD2. Germline V CDR1 and CDR2: MDHEN, SYDVKM. Unmatched junction bases numbered 10, after V lost 6 bases and J lost 2 bases. The CDR3 extends over 15 amino acids. The CDR3 here is CASRPQGGSPYEQYF. Here the CDR3 DNA reads TGTGCCAGCAGACCCCAGGGCGGGAGCCCCTACGAGCAGTACTTC.

V and J are TRBV5-1 and TRBJ2-1; TRBD1 matches 9 bases. Per the germline V gene, CDR1 is SGHRS and CDR2 is YFSETQ. V shed 4 bases, J shed 5 bases, and the junction held 7 bases outside the gene matches. The CDR3 loop spans 15 amino acids. The CDR3 is CASSRRTGDNNEQFF. Here the CDR3 DNA reads TGCGCCAGCAGCCGGCGGACAGGGGACAACAATGAGCAGTTCTTC. The complete variable domain, with remaining parts taken from reference TRBV5-1 and TRBJ2-1, reads KAGVTQTPRYLIKTRGQQVTLSCSPISGHRSVSWYQQTPGQGLQFLFEYFSETQRNKGNFPGRFSGRQFSNSRSEMNVSTLELGDSALYLCASSRRTGDNNEQFFGPGTRLTVL.

The chain joins TRBV27 to TRBJ1-1, with D unresolved. Trimming removed 5 bases from V and 1 base from J, with 11 bases in between. Per the germline V gene, CDR1 is MNHEY and CDR2 is SMNVEV (reference sequence). This CDR3 is 14 amino acids long. CDR3 in amino acids: CASSLGLWNTEAFF. DNA for the CDR3: TGTGCCAGCAGTCTGGGTCTTTGGAACACTGAAGCTTTCTTT.

This rearrangement joins TRBV10-3 to TRBJ2-1; D is perhaps TRBD1 (5 bases). CDR3 length: 16 residues. Germline V gene sequence: CDR1 ENHRY, CDR2 SYGVKD. Trimming stripped 7 bases from V and 0 bases from J, with 16 bases between. DNA of the CDR3: TGTGCCATCACCACAGACGGTCAGGGCTCCTACAATGAGCAGTTCTTC. This gives the protein CAITTDGQGSYNEQFF.

The gene calls are TRBV18 and TRBJ2-1; D unclear. CDR1 and CDR2 from the germline V gene are KGHSH and LQKENI. V was trimmed by 2 bases and J by 5 bases, leaving 10 bases between them. The CDR3 is made up of 14 amino acids. The CDR3 coding sequence is TGTGCCAGCTCACCATTGGGTTCCCACAATGAGCAGTTCTTC. It yields the protein CASSPLGSHNEQFF.

The rearrangement links TRBV6-5 to TRBJ2-3; D gene ambiguous. CDR1 is MNHEY, CDR2 SVGAGI, per germline. Trimming stripped 2 bases from V and 1 base from J, with 7 bases between. CDR3 length equals 14 residues. The CDR3 reads CASSYLQGTDTQYF. The CDR3 DNA follows: TGTGCCAGCAGTTACCTCCAGGGCACAGATACGCAGTATTTT.

The gene calls are TRBV19 and TRBJ2-7, with a tentative D call TRBD1 (6 bases). Germline CDR1 is LNHDA and CDR2 is SQIVND (reference sequence). V lost 5 bases, J lost 0 bases, and 14 bases lay in between. This CDR3 contains 15 residues. The CDR3 coding sequence is TGTGCCAGTAGTCTCCGGGACATAGGCTCCTACGAGCAGTACTTC. This encodes CASSLRDIGSYEQYF.

Concerning this clone itself: The same CDR3 is also encoded by other DNA sequences in this sample. This sequence joins TRBV2 and TRBJ2-7; D not certain. Trimming shortened V by 3 bases and J by 4 bases, and 7 bases separated the two germline ends. The germline V gene has CDR1 SNHLY and CDR2 FYNNEI. The CDR3 has 12 residues. The DNA for the CDR3 is TGTGCCAGCAGTGACAGAACTTACGAGCAGTACTTC. Protein: CASSDRTYEQYF.

V and J are TRBV7-9 and TRBJ2-6; the D gene could be TRBD1 or TRBD2 (5 bases each). CDR1 and CDR2 (germline): SEHNR, FQNEAQ (reference sequence). V lost 4 bases and J 0 bases, leaving 19 bases between the germline ends. CDR3 length equals 19 residues. The CDR3 loop reads CASSSPYRTSLSGANVLTF. CDR3 bases: TGTGCCAGCAGCTCCCCATACAGGACTTCACTCTCTGGGGCCAACGTCCTGACTTTC.

Comments on this clone: The sample has other DNA sequences that encode this CDR3 too. This chain links TRBV30 with TRBJ1-5; tentative D call: TRBD1 (5 bases). Germline CDR1 is GTSNPN and CDR2 is SVGIG (reference sequence). Trimming removed 1 base from V and 6 bases from J, with 10 bases in between. CDR3 size: 13 residues. CDR3 sequence: CAWSGGGSQPQHF. The CDR3 DNA reads as TGTGCCTGGAGTGGGGGGGGATCTCAGCCCCAGCATTTT.

V usage is TRBV5-4 and J usage is TRBJ2-2, with TRBD2 as a possible D gene (5 bases). Trimming left V 3 bases short and J 3 bases short, with 15 bases between. In germline, CDR1 is SGHNT, CDR2 YYREEE (reference sequence). The CDR3 is made up of 16 amino acids. This CDR3 reads CASSSLGSGDTGELFF. The CDR3 DNA is TGTGCCAGCAGCTCCCTTGGGAGCGGAGACACCGGGGAGCTGTTTTTT. The complete variable domain, with remaining parts taken from reference TRBV5-4 and TRBJ2-2, reads ETGVTQSPTHLIKTRGQQVTLRCSSQSGHNTVSWYQQALGQGPQFIFQYYREEENGRGNFPPRFSGLQFPNYSSELNVNALELDDSALYLCASSSLGSGDTGELFFGEGSRLTVL.

V and J are TRBV7-8 and TRBJ1-1, with 7 nucleotides matching TRBD1. Germline values: CDR1 SGHVS, CDR2 FQNEAQ. This CDR3 contains 14 residues. With V trimmed by 1 base and J by 10 bases, 9 bases remained unmatched. CDR3 bases: TGTGCCAGCAGCTTAGTACGAGGACAGGTGGCAGCTTTCTTT. It specifies CASSLVRGQVAAFF.

The chain is built from TRBV4-1 and TRBJ1-4; no reliable D call. V was shortened by 4 bases and J by 7 bases, with 10 bases between the two germline ends. The CDR3 totals 13 residues. CDR1 MGHRA and CDR2 YSYEKL come from the germline V gene. The CDR3 region has the DNA TGCGCCAGCAGCCTAATTCGGAGTGAAAAACTGTTTTTT. Its protein product is CASSLIRSEKLFF.

The chain links TRBV7-2 to TRBJ2-4; D gene ambiguous. The CDR3 has 13 amino acids. The V gene's germline CDR1 is SGHTA and CDR2 FQGNSA. Trimming took 5 bases from V and 3 from J, leaving 8 bases between them. The CDR3 nucleotides are TGTGCCAGCAGCCCCGACCTCAAAAACATTCAGTACTTC. Protein product: CASSPDLKNIQYF.

The chain carries TRBV6-1 and TRBJ2-7; no definite D call. The ends were cut back, 7 bases at V and 7 bases at J, with 17 bases in the middle. This CDR3 is 13 amino acids long. CDR1 and CDR2 (germline): MNHNS, SASEGT. This chain's CDR3 is CASKRDTYGEQYF. CDR3 coding DNA: TGTGCCAGCAAGCGAGATACGTATGGGGAGCAGTACTTC.

V usage is TRBV2 and J usage is TRBJ1-1; D is ambiguous. CDR3 length equals 14 residues. Trimming took off 3 bases at V and 2 bases at J, with 10 bases between the two ends. Germline values: CDR1 SNHLY, CDR2 FYNNEI. CDR3 amino acids: CASSESRGNTEAFF. In nucleotides, the CDR3 is TGTGCCAGCAGTGAGTCCCGAGGAAACACTGAAGCTTTCTTT. Full variable domain (rest looked up from reference TRBV2 and TRBJ1-1): EPEVTQTPSHQVTQMGQEVILRCVPISNHLYFYWYRQILGQKVEFLVSFYNNEISEKSEIFDDQFSVERPDGSNFTLKIRSTKLEDSAMYFCASSESRGNTEAFFGQGTRLTVV.